Each of the 8 T cell receptor beta chains below was sequenced from the same sample in a study of graft-versus-host responses after intestinal transplantation (dated by TCRdb to the early 2020s). Intraepithelial and lamina propria lymphocytes were isolated from graft specimens using dithiothreitol, EDTA incubations and collagenase D digestion. The library was produced with the immunoSEQ multiplex PCR assay. The immuneACCESS repertoire file appears here via TCRdb, limited to in-frame rearrangements. These files lack a portion of the clones; in checked studies, under half of the deficit traces to unresolved V genes, and the cause of the others is not known. Within this sample are some 66,000 clones, with around 90% of them counted one time only. The ten largest clones capture 1.5% to 2% of the sample. This specimen consisted of ileum tissue, obtained 350 to 400 days after transplant. These receptors originate from a human patient who received an intestinal transplant, so some T cells may come from the graft donor.

This clone was picked up one time. The V call is TRBV4-2, the J call TRBJ2-2; possible D gene TRBD1, 5 bases. Germline V gene lookup returns CDR1 LGHNA and CDR2 YNFKEQ. The CDR3 runs to 16 residues. With 2 bases removed from V and 0 bases from J, the gap between germline ends came to 10 bases. CDR3 sequence reads: CASSQYAQANTGELFF. CDR3 bases: TGTGCCAGCAGCCAATACGCACAGGCGAACACCGGGGAGCTGTTTTTT.

This clone was picked up a small number of times. This chain joins TRBV6-5 and TRBJ2-7, with D possibly matching TRBD2 (5 bases). Trimming removed 6 bases from V and 0 bases from J, with 9 bases in between. The CDR3 spans 13 residues. Germline CDR1 is MNHEY and CDR2 is SVGAGI. The CDR3: CASRAAFSYEQYF. CDR3 bases: TGTGCCAGCAGAGCGGCCTTCTCCTACGAGCAGTACTTC.

The chain recombines TRBV7-2 with TRBJ2-7, with TRBD2 matching 13 bases. CDR3 length: 14 residues. J lost 6 bases, V lost 4 bases, and 3 bases had no gene match. CDR1 and CDR2 (germline): SGHTA, FQGNSA. The CDR3 nucleotides are TGTGCCAGCAGCTCACTAGCGGGGGGGAGCGAGCAGTACTTC. Protein sequence: CASSSLAGGSEQYF. Supplemented by reference TRBV7-2 and TRBJ2-7, the full variable domain reads GAGVSQSPSNKVTEKGKDVELRCDPISGHTALYWYRQSLGQGLEFLIYFQGNSAPDKSGLPSDRFSAERTGGSVSTLTIQRTQQEDSAVYLCASSSLAGGSEQYFGPGTRLTVT.

This chain's CDR3 is CASSFVGQVGAYEQYF. The CDR3 DNA sequence: TGTGCCAGCAGTTTCGTCGGACAGGTGGGGGCCTACGAGCAGTACTTC. The chain recombines TRBV6-5 with TRBJ2-7, with TRBD1 matching over 7 bases. Germline CDR1 and CDR2: MNHEY and SVGAGI. Trimming removed 4 bases from V and 2 bases from J; junction bases left unmatched: 11. CDR3 length equals 16 residues.

V and J are TRBV6-6 and TRBJ1-1; D remains ambiguous. This CDR3 comprises 12 residues. V lost 8 bases to trimming and J lost 1 base, with 8 bases between them. Germline assignment: CDR1 MNHNY and CDR2 SVGAGI (reference sequence). CDR3: CASVGWNTEAFF. The CDR3 DNA is TGTGCCAGCGTCGGGTGGAACACTGAAGCTTTCTTT.

The chain joins TRBV7-3 to TRBJ2-2, with D unclear. CDR3 length: 13 amino acids. The V and J ends lost 1 base and 6 bases respectively, with 6 bases between them. CDR1 and CDR2 (germline): SGHTA, FQGTGA. CDR3 in amino acids: CASSLKYPGELFF. The CDR3 DNA sequence: TGTGCCAGCAGCTTAAAATACCCCGGGGAGCTGTTTTTT.

The chain links TRBV27 to TRBJ2-1, with 14 bases fitting TRBD2. Per the germline V gene, CDR1 is MNHEY and CDR2 is SMNVEV (reference sequence). V lost 5 bases, J lost 9 bases, and 9 bases stayed unmatched. The CDR3 consists of 16 residues. The CDR3 DNA reads as TGTGCCAGCAGTCCGTCGGGACTAGCGGGAGTAACTGAGCAGTTCTTC. This translates into CASSPSGLAGVTEQFF.

The CDR3 region is CASSYKAVGYEQYF. In nucleotides, the CDR3 is TGTGCCAGCAGTTACAAAGCGGTTGGCTACGAGCAGTACTTC. The chain is built from TRBV6-6 and TRBJ2-7; the D gene is possibly TRBD2 (5 bases). The germline V gene encodes CDR1 MNHNY and CDR2 SVGAGI (reference sequence). CDR3 length: 14 amino acids. Trimming pared 2 bases from V and 3 bases from J, leaving 11 bases between.